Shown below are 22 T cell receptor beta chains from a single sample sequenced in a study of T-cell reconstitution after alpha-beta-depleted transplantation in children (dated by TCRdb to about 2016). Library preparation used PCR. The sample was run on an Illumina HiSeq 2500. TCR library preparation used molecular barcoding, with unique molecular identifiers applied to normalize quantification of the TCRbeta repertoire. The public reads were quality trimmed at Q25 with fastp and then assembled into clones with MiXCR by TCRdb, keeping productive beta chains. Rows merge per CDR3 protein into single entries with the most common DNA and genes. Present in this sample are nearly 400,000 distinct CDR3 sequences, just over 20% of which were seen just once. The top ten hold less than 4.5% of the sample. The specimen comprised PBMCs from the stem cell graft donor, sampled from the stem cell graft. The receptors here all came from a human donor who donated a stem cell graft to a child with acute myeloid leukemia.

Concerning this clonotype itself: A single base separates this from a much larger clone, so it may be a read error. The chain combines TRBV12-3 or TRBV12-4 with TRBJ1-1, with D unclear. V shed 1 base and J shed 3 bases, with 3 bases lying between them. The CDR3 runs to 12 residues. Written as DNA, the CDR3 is TGTGCCAGCAGTTTAGATGACACTGAAGCTTTCTTT. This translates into CASSLDDTEAFF.

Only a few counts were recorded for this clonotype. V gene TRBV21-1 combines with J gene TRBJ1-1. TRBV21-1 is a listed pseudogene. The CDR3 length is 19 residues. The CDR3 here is CASSKMGTADLFMNTEAFF. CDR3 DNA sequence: TGTGCCAGCAGCAAAATGGGGACAGCGGACCTTTTTATGAACACTGAAGCTTTCTTT.

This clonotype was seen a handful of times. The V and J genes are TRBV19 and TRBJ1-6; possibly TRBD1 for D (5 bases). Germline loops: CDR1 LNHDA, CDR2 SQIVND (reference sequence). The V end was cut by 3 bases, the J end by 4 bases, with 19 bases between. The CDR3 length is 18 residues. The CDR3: CASSMRGTGTGYNSPLHF. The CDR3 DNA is TGTGCCAGTAGTATGCGCGGTACGGGGACTGGATATAATTCACCCCTCCACTTT.

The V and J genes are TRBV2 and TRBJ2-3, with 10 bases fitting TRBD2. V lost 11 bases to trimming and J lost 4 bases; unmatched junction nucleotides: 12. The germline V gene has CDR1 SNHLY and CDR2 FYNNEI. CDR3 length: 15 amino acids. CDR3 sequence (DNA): TGTGCCGGCACCGCTAGCGGGAGAGCGGCAGATACGCAGTATTTT. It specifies CAGTASGRAADTQYF.

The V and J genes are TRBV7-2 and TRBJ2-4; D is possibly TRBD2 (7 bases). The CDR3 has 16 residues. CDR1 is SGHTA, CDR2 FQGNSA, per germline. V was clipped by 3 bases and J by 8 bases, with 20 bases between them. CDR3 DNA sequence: TGTGCCAGCAGCTTGACCTCGCGGGGGCAGATGGACATTCAGTACTTC. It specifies CASSLTSRGQMDIQYF.

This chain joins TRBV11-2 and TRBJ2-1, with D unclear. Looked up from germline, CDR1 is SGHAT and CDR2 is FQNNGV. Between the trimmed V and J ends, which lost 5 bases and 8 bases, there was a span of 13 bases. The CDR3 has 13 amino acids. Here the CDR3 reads CASSPGWGDEQFF. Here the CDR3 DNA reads TGTGCCAGCAGCCCTGGATGGGGTGATGAGCAGTTCTTC.

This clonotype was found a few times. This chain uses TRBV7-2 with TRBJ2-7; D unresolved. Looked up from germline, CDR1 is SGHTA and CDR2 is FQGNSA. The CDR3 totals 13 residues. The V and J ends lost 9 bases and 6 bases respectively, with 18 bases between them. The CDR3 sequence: CASGSEPLAEQYF. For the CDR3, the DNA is TGTGCCAGTGGGTCCGAGCCCCTGGCCGAGCAGTACTTC.

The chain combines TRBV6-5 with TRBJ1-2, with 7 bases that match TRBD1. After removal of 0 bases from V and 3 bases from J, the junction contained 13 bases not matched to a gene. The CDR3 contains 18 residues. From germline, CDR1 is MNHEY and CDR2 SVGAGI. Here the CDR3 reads CASSYSFRQGGEDYGYTF. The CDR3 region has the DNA TGTGCCAGCAGTTACTCTTTCCGACAGGGTGGGGAGGACTATGGCTACACCTTC.

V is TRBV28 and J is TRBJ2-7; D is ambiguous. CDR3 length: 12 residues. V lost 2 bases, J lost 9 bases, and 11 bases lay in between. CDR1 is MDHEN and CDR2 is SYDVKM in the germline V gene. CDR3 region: CASSLEFRGQYF. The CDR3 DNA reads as TGTGCCAGCAGTTTAGAATTTAGAGGGCAGTACTTC.

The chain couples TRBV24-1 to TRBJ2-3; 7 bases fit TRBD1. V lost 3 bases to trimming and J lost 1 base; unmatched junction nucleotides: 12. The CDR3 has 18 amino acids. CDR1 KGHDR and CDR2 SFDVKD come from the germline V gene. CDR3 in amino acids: CATSDRPADRAGTDTQYF. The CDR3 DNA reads TGTGCCACCAGTGATCGGCCCGCAGACAGGGCGGGCACAGATACGCAGTATTTT.

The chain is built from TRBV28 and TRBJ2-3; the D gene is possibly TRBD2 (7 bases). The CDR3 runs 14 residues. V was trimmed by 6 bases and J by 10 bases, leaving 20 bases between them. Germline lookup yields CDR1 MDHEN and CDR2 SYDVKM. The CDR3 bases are TGTGCCAGCAGCCTCAACCCCCGGGGGGCGCCGCAGTATTTT. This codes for CASSLNPRGAPQYF.

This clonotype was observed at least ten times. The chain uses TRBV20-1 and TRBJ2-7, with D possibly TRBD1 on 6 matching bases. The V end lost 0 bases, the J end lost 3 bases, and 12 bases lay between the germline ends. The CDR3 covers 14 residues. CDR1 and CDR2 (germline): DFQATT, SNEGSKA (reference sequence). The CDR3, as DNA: TGCAGTGCTAGAGATTTCGCAGGGGACTACGAGCAGTACTTC. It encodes CSARDFAGDYEQYF.

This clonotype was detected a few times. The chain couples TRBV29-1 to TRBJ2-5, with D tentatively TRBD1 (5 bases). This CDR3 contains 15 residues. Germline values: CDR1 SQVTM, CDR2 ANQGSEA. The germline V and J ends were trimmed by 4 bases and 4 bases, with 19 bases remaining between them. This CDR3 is CSVAGIGLTVETQYF. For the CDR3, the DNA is TGCAGCGTTGCTGGTATAGGGTTGACAGTAGAGACCCAGTACTTC.

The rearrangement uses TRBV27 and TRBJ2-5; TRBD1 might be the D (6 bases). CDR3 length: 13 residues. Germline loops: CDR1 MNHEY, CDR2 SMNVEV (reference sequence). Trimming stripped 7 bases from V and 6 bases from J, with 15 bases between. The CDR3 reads CASTNPGHKTQYF. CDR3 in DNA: TGTGCCAGCACAAACCCGGGACACAAGACCCAGTACTTC.

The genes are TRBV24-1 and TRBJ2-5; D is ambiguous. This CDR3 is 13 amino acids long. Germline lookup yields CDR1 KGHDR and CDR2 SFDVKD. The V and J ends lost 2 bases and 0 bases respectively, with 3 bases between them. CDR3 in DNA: TGTGCCACCAGTGATTCACACCAAGAGACCCAGTACTTC. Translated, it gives CATSDSHQETQYF.

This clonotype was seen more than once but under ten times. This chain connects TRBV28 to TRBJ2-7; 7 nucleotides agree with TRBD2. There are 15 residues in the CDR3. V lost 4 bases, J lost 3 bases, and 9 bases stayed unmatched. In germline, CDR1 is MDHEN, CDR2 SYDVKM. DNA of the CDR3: TGTGCCAGCAGTTCAAGCGGGGAGATCAACTACGAGCAGTACTTC. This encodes CASSSSGEINYEQYF.

CDR3 DNA: TGTGCCAGCAGTTTAGCGATTACAAGCGTCGCAGATACGCAGTATTTT. It translates to CASSLAITSVADTQYF. This chain uses TRBV12-3 or TRBV12-4 with TRBJ2-3; no definite D call. Trimming cost V 0 bases and J 4 bases, with 14 bases left between them. The CDR3 has 16 residues.

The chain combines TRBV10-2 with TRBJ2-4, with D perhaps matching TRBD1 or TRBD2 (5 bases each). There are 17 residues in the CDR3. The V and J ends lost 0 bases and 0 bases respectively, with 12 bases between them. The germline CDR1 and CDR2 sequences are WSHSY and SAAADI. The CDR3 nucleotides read TGCGCCAGCAGTGAGTCGACGGGACGGGGAGCCAAAAACATTCAGTACTTC. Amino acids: CASSESTGRGAKNIQYF.

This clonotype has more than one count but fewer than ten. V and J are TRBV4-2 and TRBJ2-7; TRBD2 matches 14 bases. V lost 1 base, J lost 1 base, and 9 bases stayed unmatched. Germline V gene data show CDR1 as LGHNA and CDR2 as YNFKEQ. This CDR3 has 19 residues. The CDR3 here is CASSQAAGTSGRQSYEQYF. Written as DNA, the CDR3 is TGTGCCAGCAGCCAAGCCGCCGGGACTAGCGGGAGACAGTCCTACGAGCAGTACTTC.

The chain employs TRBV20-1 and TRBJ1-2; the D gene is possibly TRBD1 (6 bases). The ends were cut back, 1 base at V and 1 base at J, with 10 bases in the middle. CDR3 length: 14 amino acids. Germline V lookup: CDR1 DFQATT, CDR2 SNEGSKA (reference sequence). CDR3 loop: CSARVGGHNYGYTF. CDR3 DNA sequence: TGCAGTGCTAGAGTTGGGGGGCATAACTATGGCTACACCTTC.

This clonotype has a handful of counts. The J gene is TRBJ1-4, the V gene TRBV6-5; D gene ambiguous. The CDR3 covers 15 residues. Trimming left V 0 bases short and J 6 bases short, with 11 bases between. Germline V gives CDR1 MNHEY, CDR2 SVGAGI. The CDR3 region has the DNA TGTGCCAGCAGTTACTCAACGGCCATGGATGAAAAACTGTTTTTT. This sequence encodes CASSYSTAMDEKLFF.

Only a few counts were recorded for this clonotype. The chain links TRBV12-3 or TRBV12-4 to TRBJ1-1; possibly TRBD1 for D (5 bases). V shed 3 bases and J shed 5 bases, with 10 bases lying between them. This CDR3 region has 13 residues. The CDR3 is CASSLFWGTEAFF. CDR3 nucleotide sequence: TGTGCCAGCAGTTTGTTTTGGGGGACTGAAGCTTTCTTT.